One TCR beta chain is described in this entry. The antigen remains unidentified. Profiling relied on immunoSEQ multiplex PCR, and the TCRdb table lists in-frame clones only, not all of them. The sample lists about 110,000 clones, 70% to 90% occurring once. CDR3 length: 15 amino acids. The germline V gene encodes CDR1 SEHNR and CDR2 FQNEAQ (reference sequence). The V end lost 3 bases, the J end lost 0 bases, and 9 bases lay between the germline ends. The data are from a study of T cell responses to AZD1222 COVID-19 vaccine. Overall study findings and caveats: Across spike, vaccine-associated CD4 TCRs were found, dominant at 160-218 and 743-854.

The sample was peripheral blood, taken on day 0 of AZD1222 vaccination. The clonotype comes from an adult in good health. This chain connects TRBV7-9 to TRBJ1-3; D is perhaps TRBD1 (5 bases). The CDR3 reads CASSLTQVSGNTIYF. CDR3 in DNA: TGTGCCAGCAGCTTGACACAGGTCTCTGGAAACACCATATATTTT.